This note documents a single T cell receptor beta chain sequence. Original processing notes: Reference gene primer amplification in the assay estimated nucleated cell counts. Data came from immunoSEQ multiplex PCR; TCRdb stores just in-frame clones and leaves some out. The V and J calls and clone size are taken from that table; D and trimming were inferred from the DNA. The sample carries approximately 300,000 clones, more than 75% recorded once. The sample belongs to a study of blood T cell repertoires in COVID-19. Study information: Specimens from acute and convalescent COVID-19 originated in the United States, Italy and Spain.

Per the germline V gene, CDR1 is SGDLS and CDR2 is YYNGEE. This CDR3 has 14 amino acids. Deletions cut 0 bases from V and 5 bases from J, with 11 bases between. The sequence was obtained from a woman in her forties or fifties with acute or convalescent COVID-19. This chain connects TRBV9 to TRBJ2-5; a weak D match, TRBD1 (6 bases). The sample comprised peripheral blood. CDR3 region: CASSVDTGWETQYF. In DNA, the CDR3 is TGTGCCAGCAGCGTAGATACAGGGTGGGAGACCCAGTACTTC.